Listed here are 32 T cell receptor beta chains from one sample, sequenced in a study of regulatory T cells in long-lasting Graves disease. Through Arm-PCR of CDR3 regions and iRepertoire HTBI primers, TCR beta libraries were built. TCRdb re-analysed the multiplex PCR reads in MiXCR, keeping a single row per CDR3 protein. In the table there are roughly 450,000 distinct CDR3 sequences, less than 25% of which are singletons. As for time point: persistent/refractory GD, antithyroid drugs over 5 years with positive TRAb. The TCR library was made from RNA that had been extracted from PBMCs in TRIzol. The source material was peripheral blood mononuclear cells (PBMCs), sampled when the disease was refractory, from a patient treated with antithyroid drugs. These receptors were collected from a female donor with Graves disease.

The V and J genes are TRBV3-1 and TRBJ2-2, with 14 nucleotides matching TRBD2. V lost 1 base and J lost 7; bases outside the gene matches: 2. CDR3 length: 16 amino acids. The germline V gene has CDR1 LGHDT and CDR2 YNNKEL (reference sequence). The CDR3, as DNA: TGTGCCAGCAGCCAAGTGGGACTAGCGGGAGTCGGGGAGCTGTTTTTT. It yields the protein CASSQVGLAGVGELFF.

The chain employs TRBV2 and TRBJ2-3; 7 nucleotides agree with TRBD2. This CDR3 has 16 amino acids. J lost 0 bases, V lost 5 bases, and 8 bases had no gene match. The germline V gene encodes CDR1 SNHLY and CDR2 FYNNEI. The CDR3 nucleotides are TGTGCCAGCAGTTCCACGACTAGCAGTAGCACAGATACGCAGTATTTT. It is translated as CASSSTTSSSTDTQYF.

At least ten counts were recorded for this clonotype. This sequence joins TRBV28 and TRBJ1-2, with 7 bases fitting TRBD1. The ends lost 6 bases at V and 8 bases at J; junction bases unmatched: 15. The V gene's germline CDR1 is MDHEN and CDR2 SYDVKM. The CDR3 has 15 amino acids. The CDR3 DNA follows: TGTGCCAGCAGGACTGGGACAGCAACTCGGGAAGGCTACACCTTC. The encoded protein is CASRTGTATREGYTF.

This chain links TRBV7-3 with TRBJ1-5, with D unresolved. V lost 4 bases and J lost 7, with 11 bases in between. There are 13 residues in the CDR3. The germline V gene has CDR1 SGHTA and CDR2 FQGTGA. CDR3 DNA sequence: TGTGCCAGCAGCTCAGGCGGTGGCCAGCCCCAGCATTTT. Encoded protein: CASSSGGGQPQHF.

Ten or more counts support this clonotype. The chain links TRBV12-3 or TRBV12-4 to TRBJ1-5; D remains unclear. The CDR3 has 14 amino acids. V was trimmed by 3 bases and J by 6 bases, leaving 12 bases between them. CDR3 DNA: TGTGCCAGCAGTTTGCCTCTTGAGAGTCAGCCCCAGCATTTT. Its translation: CASSLPLESQPQHF.

Only a few counts were recorded for this clonotype. This sequence joins TRBV27 and TRBJ1-3; D gene ambiguous. The V gene's germline CDR1 is MNHEY and CDR2 SMNVEV (reference sequence). There are 17 residues in the CDR3. Trimming cost V 2 bases and J 2 bases, with 16 bases left between them. CDR3: CASSLRSLPGAGNTIYF. The CDR3 coding sequence is TGTGCCAGCAGTTTACGAAGTCTCCCCGGGGCTGGAAACACCATATATTTT.

This clonotype appeared a few times. The chain couples TRBV7-9 to TRBJ2-7; 7 bases map to TRBD1. The V gene's germline CDR1 is SEHNR and CDR2 FQNEAQ (reference sequence). V dropped 4 bases and J dropped 1; count of bases not matched to a gene: 4. This CDR3 is built from 14 residues. The CDR3 here is CASSSMTGSYEQYF. The CDR3 coding sequence is TGTGCCAGCAGCTCCATGACAGGGTCCTACGAGCAGTACTTC.

This clonotype has at least ten counts. V gene TRBV20-1 combines with J gene TRBJ1-2; perhaps TRBD1 as D (5 bases). The CDR3 covers 10 residues. Germline V CDR1 and CDR2: DFQATT, SNEGSKA (reference sequence). V lost 6 bases to trimming and J lost 8 bases, with 10 bases between them. Here the CDR3 DNA reads TGCAGTGCCACCAGGGACGGCTACACCTTC. Translated, it gives CSATRDGYTF.

This chain uses TRBV12-3 or TRBV12-4 with TRBJ2-1, with 9 nucleotides matching TRBD1. The CDR3 sequence is 11 residues long. V trimming: 8 bases; J trimming: 8 bases; junction bases outside the gene matches: 1. The CDR3, as DNA: TGTGCCAGCTGGACAGGGGATGAGCAGTTCTTC. Translating gives CASWTGDEQFF.

This clonotype appeared many times. The J gene is TRBJ1-1, the V gene TRBV15; D not resolved. Per germline, CDR1 LNHNV and CDR2 YYDKDF (reference sequence). The CDR3 consists of 14 residues. Trimming left V 0 bases short and J 1 base short, with 6 bases between. CDR3 loop: CATSRDLANTEAFF. The CDR3 DNA reads TGTGCCACCAGCAGAGATCTGGCGAACACTGAAGCTTTCTTT.

This clonotype was seen only a few times. The genes are TRBV9 and TRBJ2-5, with D perhaps TRBD2 (6 bases). Germline CDR1 and CDR2: SGDLS and YYNGEE. There are 13 residues in the CDR3. Trimming stripped 4 bases from V and 3 bases from J, with 10 bases between. CDR3 amino acids: CASSPRTKETQYF. The CDR3 nucleotides are TGTGCCAGCAGCCCCCGGACTAAAGAGACCCAGTACTTC.

This sequence joins TRBV20-1 and TRBJ1-5, with D hard to call. Germline assignment: CDR1 DFQATT and CDR2 SNEGSKA (reference sequence). V was pared by 6 bases and J by 1 base, with 13 bases between. This CDR3 region has 14 residues. As DNA, the CDR3 is TGCAGTGCCGCAAAGTCTTTGAGCAATCAGCCCCAGCATTTT. Protein: CSAAKSLSNQPQHF.

In the case of this clonotype: A much larger clone differs from this one at a single base, so this may be a read error. The chain employs TRBV7-8 and TRBJ1-1, with D perhaps matching TRBD1 (5 bases). Germline CDR1 SGHVS, CDR2 FQNEAQ. The CDR3 runs 14 residues. CDR3 sequence reads: CTSSLGVQNTEAFF. CDR3 bases: TGTACCAGCAGCTTAGGGGTACAGAACACTGAAGCTTTCTTT.

Details on this clonotype: Compared with germline, one end of the junction differs, possibly owing to a read error. J is TRBJ2-5 and V is TRBV5-1, with D hard to call. The CDR3 extends over 11 amino acids. Germline V gene lookup returns CDR1 SGHRS and CDR2 YFSETQ. The CDR3 here is CASSIQETQCF. In DNA, the CDR3 is TGCGCCAGCAGCATCCAAGAGACCCAGTGCTTC.

This clonotype was recorded many times. The rearrangement links TRBV2 to TRBJ2-7; D may be TRBD1 or TRBD2 (5 bases each). Germline CDR1 is SNHLY and CDR2 is FYNNEI. V dropped 5 bases and J dropped 4 bases, with 15 bases sitting between them. The CDR3 contains 14 residues. CDR3 in amino acids: CASSPIRGRYEQYF. The CDR3 DNA sequence: TGTGCCAGCAGTCCGATCCGGGGACGGTACGAGCAGTACTTC.

The chain couples TRBV4-3 to TRBJ2-7; D call uncertain. The CDR3 totals 13 residues. Trimming cost V 0 bases and J 5 bases, with 8 bases left between them. The germline V gene has CDR1 LGHNA and CDR2 YSLEER. CDR3 in amino acids: CASSQEGGDEQYF. The DNA of the CDR3 is TGCGCCAGCAGCCAAGAGGGCGGCGACGAGCAGTACTTC.

The CDR3 protein is CASRVCRVHGYTF. For the CDR3, the DNA is TGTGCCAGCAGGGTATGCAGGGTGCATGGCTACACCTTC. V and J are TRBV9 and TRBJ1-2, with a tentative D call TRBD1 (5 bases). The CDR3 has 13 amino acids. Germline V lookup: CDR1 SGDLS, CDR2 YYNGEE. V lost 5 bases and J lost 6, with 14 bases in between.

This clonotype was seen ten or more times. V is TRBV11-2 and J is TRBJ1-4; 9 bases fit TRBD1. CDR3 size: 14 residues. In germline, CDR1 is SGHAT, CDR2 FQNNGV. V lost 5 bases, J lost 6 bases, and 4 bases stayed unmatched. CDR3 nucleotides: TGTGCCAGCAGCATGACAGGGGGGGATGAAAAACTGTTTTTT. It translates to CASSMTGGDEKLFF.

The V and J genes are TRBV30 and TRBJ2-2; 7 positions agree with TRBD2. The CDR3 covers 14 residues. Germline loops: CDR1 GTSNPN, CDR2 SVGIG (reference sequence). The V and J ends lost 2 bases and 4 bases, in that order; junction bases with no gene match: 4. DNA for the CDR3: TGTGCCTGGAGTTTGGGGGGGGGCACCGGGGAGCTGTTTTTT. It translates to CAWSLGGGTGELFF.

This clonotype was observed a single time. A single base separates this from a much larger clone, so it may be a read error. The V call is TRBV11-2, the J call TRBJ2-5; 15 bases match TRBD2. Per the germline V gene, CDR1 is SGHAT and CDR2 is FQNNGV. The CDR3 runs 15 residues. The CDR3 spells CASSLGTSGGETQHF. Here the CDR3 DNA reads TGTGCCAGCAGCTTAGGGACTAGCGGGGGGGAGACCCAGCACTTC.

The chain links TRBV30 to TRBJ1-2; D is uncertain. The CDR3 covers 13 residues. The germline CDR1 and CDR2 sequences are GTSNPN and SVGIG (reference sequence). The V gene lost 0 bases and the J gene lost 8 bases, with 13 bases spanning the gap. CDR3 amino acids: CAWSVEDIEGYTF. The CDR3 nucleotides read TGTGCCTGGAGTGTTGAGGATATAGAGGGCTACACCTTC.

The chain is built from TRBV30 and TRBJ1-2, with D tentatively TRBD1 (5 bases). The CDR3 runs to 14 residues. Germline V gene sequence: CDR1 GTSNPN, CDR2 SVGIG (reference sequence). Trimming took off 5 bases at V and 6 bases at J, with 19 bases between the two ends. The CDR3 loop is CAWFNTGGRNGYTF. The DNA of the CDR3 is TGTGCCTGGTTTAACACCGGGGGGAGGAATGGCTACACCTTC.

Ten or more counts support this clonotype. J is TRBJ2-7 and V is TRBV7-2; D perhaps matches TRBD1 (7 bases). Germline CDR1 reads SGHTA; CDR2 reads FQGNSA. V dropped 5 bases and J dropped 3 bases, with 14 bases sitting between them. CDR3 length: 14 residues. CDR3 nucleotides: TGTGCCAGCAGCCCAGGGGGAGGAGGCTACGAGCAGTACTTC. Its translation: CASSPGGGGYEQYF.

This clonotype was recorded only once. A much larger clone sits a single nucleotide away, making a read error possible. This chain uses TRBV12-3 or TRBV12-4 with TRBJ1-2; D is perhaps TRBD1 (5 bases). The CDR3 runs 12 residues. The ends were cut back, 6 bases at V and 7 bases at J, with 12 bases in the middle. CDR3: CASRKTVSGYTF. The CDR3 DNA reads as TGTGCCAGCAGGAAGACAGTGTCTGGCTACACCTTC.

This clonotype was observed a few times. V usage is TRBV20-1 and J usage is TRBJ1-5; 7 nucleotides match TRBD1. The CDR3 totals 13 residues. The junction had 7 bases not matched to a gene; V was cut back by 6 bases and J by 5 bases. CDR1 is DFQATT, CDR2 SNEGSKA, per germline (reference sequence). The CDR3 is CSAPDRADQPQHF. CDR3 nucleotide sequence: TGCAGTGCCCCCGACAGGGCTGATCAGCCCCAGCATTTT.

This clonotype was counted at least ten times. This rearrangement joins TRBV24-1 to TRBJ1-2; 7 nucleotides agree with TRBD1. The ends lost 3 bases at V and 3 bases at J; junction bases unmatched: 0. The length of the CDR3 is 13 residues. Germline CDR1 is KGHDR and CDR2 is SFDVKD. Written as DNA, the CDR3 is TGTGCCACCAGTGATGGGACAGACTATGGCTACACCTTC. It codes for CATSDGTDYGYTF.

The V call is TRBV7-9, the J call TRBJ1-5, with unresolved D. Per the germline V gene, CDR1 is SEHNR and CDR2 is FQNEAQ (reference sequence). The germline V and J ends were trimmed by 6 bases and 7 bases, with 10 bases remaining between them. The CDR3 runs 12 residues. CDR3 amino acids: CASSSPPQPQHF. The CDR3 DNA is TGTGCCAGCAGTTCCCCCCCCCAGCCCCAGCATTTT.

This clonotype was detected ten times or more. V usage is TRBV10-3 and J usage is TRBJ1-5, with 8 bases aligning to TRBD1. Germline values: CDR1 ENHRY, CDR2 SYGVKD. The CDR3 has 14 residues. V lost 6 bases and J lost 6; bases outside the gene matches: 7. The CDR3 DNA is TGTGCCATCAGCCCAGGGGGCGCGGGTCAGCCCCAGCATTTT. Translating it yields CAISPGGAGQPQHF.

This clonotype was found once. J is TRBJ1-5 and V is TRBV27; tentatively, D is TRBD1 (6 bases). V lost 4 bases and J 2 bases, leaving 24 bases between the germline ends. The CDR3 consists of 19 residues. Germline V CDR1 and CDR2: MNHEY, SMNVEV (reference sequence). CDR3 in DNA: TGTGCCAGCAGTTGGCGCCGGGGGCGAGAAGCGGATCGCAATCAGCCCCAGCATTTT. It codes for CASSWRRGREADRNQPQHF.

This clonotype was observed at least ten times. The J gene is TRBJ2-7, the V gene TRBV20-1; the D gene could be TRBD1 or TRBD2 (5 bases each). Germline V gene data show CDR1 as DFQATT and CDR2 as SNEGSKA (reference sequence). V dropped 4 bases and J dropped 2 bases, with 6 bases sitting between them. This CDR3 has 11 amino acids. The CDR3 region is CSATGPYEQYF. The CDR3 bases are TGCAGTGCTACGGGACCCTACGAGCAGTACTTC.

This clonotype was counted at least ten times. This chain uses TRBV6-2 or TRBV6-3 with TRBJ2-5, with D possibly TRBD2 on 6 matching bases. The CDR3 is made up of 14 amino acids. V was pared by 0 bases and J by 5 bases, with 10 bases between. CDR1 is MNHEY, CDR2 SVGEGT, per germline. CDR3 region: CASSYSGGRETQYF. The DNA for the CDR3 is TGTGCCAGCAGTTACTCGGGAGGAAGGGAGACCCAGTACTTC.

This clonotype was detected a few times. The chain employs TRBV20-1 and TRBJ2-7; D is ambiguous. Germline CDR1 is DFQATT and CDR2 is SNEGSKA (reference sequence). Trimming removed 6 bases at V and 1 base at J, with 16 bases between. CDR3 length: 14 amino acids. The CDR3: CSAHPPDGSYEQYF. In nucleotides, the CDR3 is TGCAGTGCGCACCCCCCGGACGGTTCCTACGAGCAGTACTTC.